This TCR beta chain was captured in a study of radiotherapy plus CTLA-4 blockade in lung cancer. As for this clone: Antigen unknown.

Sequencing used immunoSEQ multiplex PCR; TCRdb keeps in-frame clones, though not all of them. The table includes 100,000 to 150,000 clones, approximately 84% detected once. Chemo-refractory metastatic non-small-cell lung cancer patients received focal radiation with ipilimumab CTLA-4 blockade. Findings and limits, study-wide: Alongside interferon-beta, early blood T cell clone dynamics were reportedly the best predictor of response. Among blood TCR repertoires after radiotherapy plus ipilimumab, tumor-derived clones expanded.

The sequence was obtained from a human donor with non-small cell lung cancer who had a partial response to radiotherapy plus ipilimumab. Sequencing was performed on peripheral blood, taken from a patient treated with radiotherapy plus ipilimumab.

The CDR3 DNA is TGTGCCAGCAGCTCGAGCGGGGGCGCTGAAGCTTTCTTT. Protein sequence: CASSSSGGAEAFF. The rearrangement uses TRBV7-9 and TRBJ1-1; D perhaps matches TRBD1 (6 bases). Germline V gene sequence: CDR1 SEHNR, CDR2 FQNEAQ (reference sequence). The CDR3 has 13 residues. The V gene lost 4 bases and the J gene lost 6 bases, with 12 bases spanning the gap.